Listed here are 17 T cell receptor beta chains from one sample, sequenced in a study of blood T cell repertoires in COVID-19. The table came from immunoSEQ multiplex PCR; TCRdb's copy has only in-frame clones and leaves some out. The sample holds 150,000 to 200,000 clones, about 88% seen once. Sequenced material: peripheral blood. The receptor source for this set is an elderly woman in a cohort sampled during active or convalescent COVID-19.

This sequence joins TRBV6-1 and TRBJ1-2; D is unresolved. This CDR3 comprises 15 residues. Germline V gene lookup returns CDR1 MNHNS and CDR2 SASEGT. The V gene lost 0 bases and the J gene lost 7 bases, with 15 bases spanning the gap. The CDR3 sequence: CASSEARSTTGGYTF. The CDR3 bases are TGTGCCAGCAGTGAAGCGAGGTCCACCACGGGTGGCTACACCTTC.

The count of this clone is one. The chain combines TRBV5-1 with TRBJ1-2; possible D gene TRBD1, 6 bases. Trimming cost V 4 bases and J 0 bases, with 16 bases left between them. Germline V CDR1 and CDR2: SGHRS, YFSETQ. The CDR3 extends over 16 amino acids. This CDR3 reads CASSNRQVGSNYGYTF. For the CDR3, the DNA is TGCGCCAGCAGCAATAGACAGGTGGGATCTAACTATGGCTACACCTTC.

This clone has only one observation. The chain couples TRBV7-2 to TRBJ2-2; 9 positions agree with TRBD2. Losses at the gene ends were 1 base for V and 4 bases for J; bases not matched to a gene: 4. Germline V CDR1 and CDR2: SGHTA, FQGNSA. CDR3 length equals 16 residues. The DNA for the CDR3 is TGTGCCAGCAGCTTAGAGGCGGGGGGGATCACCGGGGAGCTGTTTTTT. Translated, it gives CASSLEAGGITGELFF.

This clone has only a few counts. The genes are TRBV4-1 and TRBJ2-4, with a possible D match to TRBD1 (6 bases). The germline gives CDR1 MGHRA, CDR2 YSYEKL. The CDR3 is 16 residues long. V lost 1 base, J lost 3 bases, and 13 bases lay in between. The CDR3 sequence: CASSQGSARGKNIQYF. In DNA form, the CDR3 reads TGCGCCAGCAGCCAAGGTTCCGCCAGGGGCAAAAACATTCAGTACTTC.

This clone was seen only once. The CDR3, as DNA: TGTGCCAGTAATCCGGGACAGCTTAATGAAAAACTGTTTTTT. It translates to CASNPGQLNEKLFF. The gene calls are TRBV19 and TRBJ1-4, with 7 bases aligning to TRBD1. Looked up from germline, CDR1 is LNHDA and CDR2 is SQIVND (reference sequence). The length of the CDR3 is 14 residues. V shed 7 bases, J shed 4 bases, and the junction held 6 bases outside the gene matches.

This chain links TRBV11-2 with TRBJ1-3; the match to TRBD1 covers 7 bases. V was clipped by 3 bases and J by 8 bases; unmatched bases: 7. Germline V gene lookup returns CDR1 SGHAT and CDR2 FQNNGV. CDR3 length: 14 amino acids. The CDR3 region has the DNA TGTGCCAGCAGCTTCCAGGGGGTTAGCGACACCATATATTTT. This encodes CASSFQGVSDTIYF.

The gene calls are TRBV10-3 and TRBJ1-1; perhaps TRBD1 as D (5 bases). The CDR3 has 13 residues. Trimming took 4 bases from V and 3 from J, leaving 9 bases between them. Germline CDR1 and CDR2: ENHRY and SYGVKD. The CDR3 DNA sequence: TGTGCCATCAGTGGACAGCCAGACACTGAAGCTTTCTTT. Its protein is CAISGQPDTEAFF.

This chain connects TRBV6-1 to TRBJ1-6; no firm D call. There are 16 residues in the CDR3. V was trimmed by 3 bases and J by 0 bases, leaving 9 bases between them. From germline, CDR1 is MNHNS and CDR2 SASEGT. CDR3 nucleotide sequence: TGTGCCAGCAGTGAGGTTTTTAGCTCCTATAATTCACCCCTCCACTTT. Protein product: CASSEVFSSYNSPLHF.

The chain joins TRBV18 to TRBJ2-1, with 11 nucleotides matching TRBD2. Germline V gene data show CDR1 as KGHSH and CDR2 as LQKENI. This CDR3 is 15 amino acids long. With 0 bases clipped from V and 9 bases from J, the junction kept 4 bases outside the gene matches. The CDR3 DNA sequence: TGTGCCAGCTCACCACCGCTAGCGGGAGGTGGTGAGCAGTTCTTC. It translates to CASSPPLAGGGEQFF.

V gene TRBV3-1 (or the pseudogene TRBV3-2) combines with J gene TRBJ2-5; 9 bases are shared with TRBD2. The J segment lost 4 bases and the V segment lost 4 bases, leaving 4 bases of the junction unmatched. Germline CDR1 is LGHDT and CDR2 is YNNKEL (reference sequence). CDR3 length: 14 amino acids. The CDR3 region is CASSPRAGGETQYF. The CDR3 DNA sequence: TGTGCCAGCAGCCCACGAGCGGGGGGAGAGACCCAGTACTTC.

The chain carries TRBV10-3 and TRBJ2-3; 7 nucleotides match TRBD2. Looked up from germline, CDR1 is ENHRY and CDR2 is SYGVKD. J lost 0 bases, V lost 5 bases, and 5 bases had no gene match. This CDR3 region has 15 residues. CDR3 DNA: TGTGCCATCAGTAAGAGCGGGACTAGCACAGATACGCAGTATTTT. Amino acids: CAISKSGTSTDTQYF.

This clone was recorded a few times. The chain has TRBV7-8 and TRBJ1-1; D is ambiguous. The CDR3 is 14 amino acids. In germline, CDR1 is SGHVS, CDR2 FQNEAQ. Trimming shortened V by 5 bases and J by 3 bases, and 13 bases separated the two germline ends. CDR3 DNA sequence: TGTGCCAGCAGCCCGACCCCCCGGGACACTGAAGCTTTCTTT. Encoded protein: CASSPTPRDTEAFF. The full variable domain, with the rest looked up from reference TRBV7-8 and TRBJ1-1, is GAGVSQSPRYKVAKRGQDVALRCDPISGHVSLFWYQQALGQGPEFLTYFQNEAQLDKSGLPSDRFFAERPEGSVSTLKIQRTQQEDSAVYLCASSPTPRDTEAFFGQGTRLTVV.

This clone was seen a few times. The chain uses TRBV19 and TRBJ1-1; TRBD1 is a possible D gene (6 bases). This CDR3 has 13 residues. The germline V gene encodes CDR1 LNHDA and CDR2 SQIVND (reference sequence). V gave up 8 bases and J gave up 0 bases, with 10 bases separating them. The CDR3 nucleotides are TGTGCCAGTTCGGACAGATTGAACACTGAAGCTTTCTTT. Translated, it gives CASSDRLNTEAFF.

The V gene is TRBV19, the J gene TRBJ2-5, with 9 bases that match TRBD2. With 5 bases clipped from V and 4 bases from J, the junction kept 5 bases outside the gene matches. Germline V lookup: CDR1 LNHDA, CDR2 SQIVND (reference sequence). The CDR3 sequence is 14 residues long. CDR3 in amino acids: CASSPGLARETQYF. The CDR3 DNA is TGTGCCAGTAGTCCGGGACTAGCCCGAGAGACCCAGTACTTC.

This clone was observed a single time. The CDR3, as DNA: TGTGCCAGCAGCCTGCAGGGCGGGGGGGCCGCAGATACGCAGTATTTT. This encodes CASSLQGGGAADTQYF. The rearrangement links TRBV3-1 (or the pseudogene TRBV3-2) to TRBJ2-3; 9 positions match TRBD2. This CDR3 has 16 amino acids. The V and J ends lost 4 bases and 4 bases, in that order; junction bases with no gene match: 9. In germline, CDR1 is LGHDT, CDR2 YNNKEL (reference sequence).

The chain joins TRBV2 to TRBJ2-1, with 8 bases lining up with TRBD2. The junction had 9 bases not matched to a gene; V was cut back by 1 base and J by 13 bases. Germline V gives CDR1 SNHLY, CDR2 FYNNEI. The CDR3 has 14 amino acids. CDR3 DNA: TGTGCCAGCAGTGAAGGCCCGGGGGGGGTTCTTCAGTTCTTC. Translated, it gives CASSEGPGGVLQFF.

This chain links TRBV5-1 with TRBJ2-1, with 10 bases lining up with TRBD2. Looked up from germline, CDR1 is SGHRS and CDR2 is YFSETQ. The CDR3 runs to 16 residues. The V segment lost 0 bases and the J segment 8 bases; nucleotides outside the gene matches: 8. The CDR3 DNA follows: TGCGCCAGCAGCTTGGCTGCTAGCGGGAGTTCCGATGAGCAGTTCTTC. It yields the protein CASSLAASGSSDEQFF.